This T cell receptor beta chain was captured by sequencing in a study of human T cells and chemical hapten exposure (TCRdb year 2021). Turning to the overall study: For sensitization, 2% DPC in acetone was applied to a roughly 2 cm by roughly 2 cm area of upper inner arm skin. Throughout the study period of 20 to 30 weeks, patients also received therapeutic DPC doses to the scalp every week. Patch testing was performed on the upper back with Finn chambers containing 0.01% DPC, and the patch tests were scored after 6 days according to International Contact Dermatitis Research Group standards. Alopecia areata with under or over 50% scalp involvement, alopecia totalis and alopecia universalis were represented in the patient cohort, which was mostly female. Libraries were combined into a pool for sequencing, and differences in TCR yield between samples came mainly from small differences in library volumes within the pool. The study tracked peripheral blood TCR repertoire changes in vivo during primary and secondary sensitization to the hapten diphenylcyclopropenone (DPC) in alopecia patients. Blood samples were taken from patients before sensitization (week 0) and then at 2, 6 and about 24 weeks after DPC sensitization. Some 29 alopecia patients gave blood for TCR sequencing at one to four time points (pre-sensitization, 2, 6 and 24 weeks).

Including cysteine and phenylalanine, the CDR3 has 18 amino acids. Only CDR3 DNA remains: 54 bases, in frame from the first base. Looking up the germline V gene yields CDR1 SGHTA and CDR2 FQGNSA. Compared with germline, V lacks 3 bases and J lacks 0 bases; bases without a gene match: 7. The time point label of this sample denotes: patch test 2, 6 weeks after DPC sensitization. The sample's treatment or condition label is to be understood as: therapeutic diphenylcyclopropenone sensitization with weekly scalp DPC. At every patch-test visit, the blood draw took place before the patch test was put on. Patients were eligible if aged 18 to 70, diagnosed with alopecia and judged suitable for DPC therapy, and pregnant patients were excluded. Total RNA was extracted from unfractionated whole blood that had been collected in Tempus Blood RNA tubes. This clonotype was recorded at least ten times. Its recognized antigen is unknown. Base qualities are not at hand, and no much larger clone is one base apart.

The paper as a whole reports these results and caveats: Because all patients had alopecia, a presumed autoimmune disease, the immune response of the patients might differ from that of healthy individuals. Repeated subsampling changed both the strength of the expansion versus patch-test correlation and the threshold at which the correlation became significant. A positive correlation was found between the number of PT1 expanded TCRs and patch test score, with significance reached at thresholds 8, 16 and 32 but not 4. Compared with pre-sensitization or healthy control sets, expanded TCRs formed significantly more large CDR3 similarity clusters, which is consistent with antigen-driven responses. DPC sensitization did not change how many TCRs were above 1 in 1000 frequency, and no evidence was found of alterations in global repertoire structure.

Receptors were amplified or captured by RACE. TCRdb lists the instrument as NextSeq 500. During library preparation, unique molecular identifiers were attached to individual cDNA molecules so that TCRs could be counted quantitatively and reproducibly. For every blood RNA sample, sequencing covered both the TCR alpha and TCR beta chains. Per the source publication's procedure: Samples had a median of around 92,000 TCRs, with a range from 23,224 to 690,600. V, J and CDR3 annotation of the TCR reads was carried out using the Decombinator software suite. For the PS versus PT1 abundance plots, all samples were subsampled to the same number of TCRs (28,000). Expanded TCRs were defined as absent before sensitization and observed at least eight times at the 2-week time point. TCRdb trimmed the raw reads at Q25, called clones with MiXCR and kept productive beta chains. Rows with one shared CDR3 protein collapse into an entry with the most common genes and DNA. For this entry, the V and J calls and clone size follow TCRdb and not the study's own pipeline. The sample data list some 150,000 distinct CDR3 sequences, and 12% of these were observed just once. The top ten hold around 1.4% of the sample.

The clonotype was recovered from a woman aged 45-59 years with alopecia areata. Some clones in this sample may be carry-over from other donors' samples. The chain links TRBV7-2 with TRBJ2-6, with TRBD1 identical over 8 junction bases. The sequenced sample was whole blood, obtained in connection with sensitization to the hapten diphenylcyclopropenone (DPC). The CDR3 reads CASSFRQGMSSGANVLTF. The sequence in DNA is TGTGCCAGCAGCTTTCGACAGGGGATGAGCTCTGGGGCCAACGTCCTGACTTTC. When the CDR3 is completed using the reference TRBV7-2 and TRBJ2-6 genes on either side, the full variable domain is GAGVSQSPSNKVTEKGKDVELRCDPISGHTALYWYRQSLGQGLEFLIYFQGNSAPDKSGLPSDRFSAERTGGSVSTLTIQRTQQEDSAVYLCASSFRQGMSSGANVLTFGAGSRLTVL.